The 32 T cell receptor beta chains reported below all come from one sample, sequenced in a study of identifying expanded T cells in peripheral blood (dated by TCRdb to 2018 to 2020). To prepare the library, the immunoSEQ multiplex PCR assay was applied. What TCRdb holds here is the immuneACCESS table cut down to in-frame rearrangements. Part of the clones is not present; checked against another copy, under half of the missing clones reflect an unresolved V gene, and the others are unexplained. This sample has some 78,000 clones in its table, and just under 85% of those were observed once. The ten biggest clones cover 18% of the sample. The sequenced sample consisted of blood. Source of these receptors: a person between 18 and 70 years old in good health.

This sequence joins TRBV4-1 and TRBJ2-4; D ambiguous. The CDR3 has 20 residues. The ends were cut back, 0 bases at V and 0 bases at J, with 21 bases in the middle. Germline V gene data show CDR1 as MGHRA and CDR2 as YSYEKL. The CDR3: CASSQDFGGRASIAKNIQYF. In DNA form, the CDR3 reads TGCGCCAGCAGCCAAGATTTTGGCGGTAGGGCCTCCATAGCCAAAAACATTCAGTACTTC.

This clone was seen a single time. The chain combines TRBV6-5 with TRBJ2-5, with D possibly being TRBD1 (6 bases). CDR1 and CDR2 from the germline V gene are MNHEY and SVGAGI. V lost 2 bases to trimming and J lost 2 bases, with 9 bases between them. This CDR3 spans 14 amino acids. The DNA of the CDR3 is TGTGCCAGCAGTTACGGACAGTTACAAGAGACCCAGTACTTC. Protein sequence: CASSYGQLQETQYF.

The CDR3 here is CASSDPDLSTDTQYF. For the CDR3, the DNA is TGTGCCAGCAGTGACCCCGACTTGTCCACAGATACGCAGTATTTT. The J gene is TRBJ2-3, the V gene TRBV2; no reliable D call. There are 15 residues in the CDR3. With 3 bases removed from V and 2 bases from J, the gap between germline ends came to 12 bases. Germline V gene sequence: CDR1 SNHLY, CDR2 FYNNEI.

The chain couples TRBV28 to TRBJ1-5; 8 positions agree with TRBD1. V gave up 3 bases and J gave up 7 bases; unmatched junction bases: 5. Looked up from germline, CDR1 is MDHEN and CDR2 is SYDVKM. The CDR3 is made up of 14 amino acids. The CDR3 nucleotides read TGTGCCAGCAGTTTTGGACAGGGAACCCAGCCCCAGCATTTT. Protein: CASSFGQGTQPQHF.

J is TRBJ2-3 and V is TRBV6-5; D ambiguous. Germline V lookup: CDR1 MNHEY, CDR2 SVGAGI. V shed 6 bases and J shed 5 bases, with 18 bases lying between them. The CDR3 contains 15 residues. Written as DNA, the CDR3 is TGTGCCAGCAGGCCGCAAGGGATGATACGAGATACGCAGTATTTT. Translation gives CASRPQGMIRDTQYF.

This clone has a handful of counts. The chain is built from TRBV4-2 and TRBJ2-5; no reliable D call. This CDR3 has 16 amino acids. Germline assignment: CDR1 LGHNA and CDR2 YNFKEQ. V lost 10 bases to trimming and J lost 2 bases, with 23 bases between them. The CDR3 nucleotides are TGTGCCACCTCCAAATCGGTTGTGTCCCTACAAGAGACCCAGTACTTC. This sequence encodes CATSKSVVSLQETQYF.

CDR3: CASSPGLSSNTGELFF. In DNA, the CDR3 is TGCGCCAGCAGCCCGGGACTTTCCTCGAACACCGGGGAGCTGTTTTTT. The chain joins TRBV4-3 to TRBJ2-2; D is perhaps TRBD2 (6 bases). V lost 4 bases and J 0 bases, leaving 12 bases between the germline ends. The germline V gene encodes CDR1 LGHNA and CDR2 YSLEER. This CDR3 has 16 residues.

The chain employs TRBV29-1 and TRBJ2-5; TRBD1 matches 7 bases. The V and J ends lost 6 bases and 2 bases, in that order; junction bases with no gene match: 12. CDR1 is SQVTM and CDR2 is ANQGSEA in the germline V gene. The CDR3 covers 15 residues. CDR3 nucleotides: TGCAGCGTAGCCGCAACCGGGACAGTACAAGAGACCCAGTACTTC. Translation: CSVAATGTVQETQYF.

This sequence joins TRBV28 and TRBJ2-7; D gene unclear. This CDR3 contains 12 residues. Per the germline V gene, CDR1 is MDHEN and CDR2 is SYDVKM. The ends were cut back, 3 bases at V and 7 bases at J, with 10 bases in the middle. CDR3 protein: CASSFWSGEQYF. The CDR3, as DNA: TGTGCCAGCAGTTTCTGGTCAGGTGAGCAGTACTTC.

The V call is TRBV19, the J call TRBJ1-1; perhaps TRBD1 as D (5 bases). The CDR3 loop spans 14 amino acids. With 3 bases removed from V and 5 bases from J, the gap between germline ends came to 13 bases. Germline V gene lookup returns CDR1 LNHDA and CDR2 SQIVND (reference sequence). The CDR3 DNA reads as TGTGCCAGTAGTATGGTAGGGACGAGGACTGAAGCTTTCTTT. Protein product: CASSMVGTRTEAFF.

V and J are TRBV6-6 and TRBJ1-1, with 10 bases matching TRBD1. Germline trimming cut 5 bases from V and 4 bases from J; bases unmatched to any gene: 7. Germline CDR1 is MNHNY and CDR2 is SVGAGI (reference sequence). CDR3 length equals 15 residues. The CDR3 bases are TGTGCCAGCAGTCGTTCGACAGGGGGCATCACTGAAGCTTTCTTT. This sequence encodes CASSRSTGGITEAFF.

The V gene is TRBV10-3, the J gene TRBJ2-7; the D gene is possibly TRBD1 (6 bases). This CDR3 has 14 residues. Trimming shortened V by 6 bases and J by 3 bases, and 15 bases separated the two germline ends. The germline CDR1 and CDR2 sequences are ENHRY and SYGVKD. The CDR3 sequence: CAISPQGTIYEQYF. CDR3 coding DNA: TGTGCCATCAGCCCACAGGGTACCATCTACGAGCAGTACTTC.

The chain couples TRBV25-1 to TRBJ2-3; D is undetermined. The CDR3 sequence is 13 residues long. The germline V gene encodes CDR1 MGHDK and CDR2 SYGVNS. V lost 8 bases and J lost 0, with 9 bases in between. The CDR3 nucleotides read TGTGCCAGCCAATCCACTAGCACAGATACGCAGTATTTT. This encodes CASQSTSTDTQYF. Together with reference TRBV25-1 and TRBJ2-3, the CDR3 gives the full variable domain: EADIYQTPRYLVIGTGKKITLECSQTMGHDKMYWYQQDPGMELHLIHYSYGVNSTEKGDLSSESTVSRIRTEHFPLTLESARPSHTSQYLCASQSTSTDTQYFGPGTRLTVL.

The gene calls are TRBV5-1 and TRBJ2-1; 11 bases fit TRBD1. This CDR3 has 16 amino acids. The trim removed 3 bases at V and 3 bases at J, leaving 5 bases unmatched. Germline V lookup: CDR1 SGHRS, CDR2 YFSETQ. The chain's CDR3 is CASSYSGQGGYNEQFF. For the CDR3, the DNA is TGCGCCAGCAGCTACTCGGGACAGGGGGGCTACAATGAGCAGTTCTTC. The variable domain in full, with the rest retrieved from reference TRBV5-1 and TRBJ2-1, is KAGVTQTPRYLIKTRGQQVTLSCSPISGHRSVSWYQQTPGQGLQFLFEYFSETQRNKGNFPGRFSGRQFSNSRSEMNVSTLELGDSALYLCASSYSGQGGYNEQFFGPGTRLTVL.

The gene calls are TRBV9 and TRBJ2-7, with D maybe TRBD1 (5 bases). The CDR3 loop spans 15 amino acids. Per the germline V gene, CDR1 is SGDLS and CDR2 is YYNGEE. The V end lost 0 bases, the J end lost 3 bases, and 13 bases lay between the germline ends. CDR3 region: CASSVGQGLIYEQYF. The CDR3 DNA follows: TGTGCCAGCAGCGTAGGGCAGGGCCTTATCTACGAGCAGTACTTC.

CDR3: CASLAMNTYGYTF. The CDR3 coding sequence is TGTGCCAGCCTCGCCATGAACACCTATGGCTACACCTTC. The chain uses TRBV6-1 and TRBJ1-2; D unclear. The germline V and J ends were trimmed by 8 bases and 4 bases, with 14 bases remaining between them. CDR1 is MNHNS and CDR2 is SASEGT in the germline V gene. The CDR3 contains 13 residues.

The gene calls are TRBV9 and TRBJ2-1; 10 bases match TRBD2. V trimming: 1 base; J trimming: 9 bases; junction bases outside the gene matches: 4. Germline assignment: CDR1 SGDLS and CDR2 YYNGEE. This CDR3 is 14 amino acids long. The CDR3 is CASSVLAGEGEQFF. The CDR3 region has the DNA TGTGCCAGCAGCGTACTAGCGGGAGAGGGTGAGCAGTTCTTC.

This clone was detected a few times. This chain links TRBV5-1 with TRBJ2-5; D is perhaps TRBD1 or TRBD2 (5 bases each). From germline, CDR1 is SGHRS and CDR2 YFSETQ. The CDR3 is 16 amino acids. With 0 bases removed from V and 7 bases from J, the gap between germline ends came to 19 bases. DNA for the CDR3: TGCGCCAGCAGCTTGGATGGCGGGCGGAGTGGGGGGACCCAGTACTTC. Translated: CASSLDGGRSGGTQYF.

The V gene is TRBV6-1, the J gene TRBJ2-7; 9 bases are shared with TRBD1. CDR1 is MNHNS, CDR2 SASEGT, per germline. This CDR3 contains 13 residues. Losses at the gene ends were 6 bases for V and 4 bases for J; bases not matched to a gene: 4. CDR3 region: CASSTGTGYEQYF. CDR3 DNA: TGTGCCAGCAGCACCGGGACAGGGTACGAGCAGTACTTC.

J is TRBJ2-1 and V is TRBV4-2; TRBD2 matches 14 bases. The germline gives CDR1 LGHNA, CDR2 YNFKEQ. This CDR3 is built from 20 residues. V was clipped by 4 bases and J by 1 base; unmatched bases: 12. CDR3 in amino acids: CASSRQTSGRVGGSYNEQFF. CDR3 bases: TGTGCCAGCAGCCGGCAGACTAGCGGGAGGGTCGGTGGGTCCTACAATGAGCAGTTCTTC.

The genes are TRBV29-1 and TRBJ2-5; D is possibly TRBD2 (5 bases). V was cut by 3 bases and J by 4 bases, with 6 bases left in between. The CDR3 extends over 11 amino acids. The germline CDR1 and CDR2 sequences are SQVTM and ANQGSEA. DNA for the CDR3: TGCAGCGTTGAGGACTTAGAGACCCAGTACTTC. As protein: CSVEDLETQYF.

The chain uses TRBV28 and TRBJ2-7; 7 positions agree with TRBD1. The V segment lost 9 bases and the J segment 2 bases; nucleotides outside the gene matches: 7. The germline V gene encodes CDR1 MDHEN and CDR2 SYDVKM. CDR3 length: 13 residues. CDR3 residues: CASFGTATYEQYF. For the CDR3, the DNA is TGTGCCAGTTTCGGGACAGCAACCTACGAGCAGTACTTC.

For the CDR3, the DNA is TGCGCCAGCAGCCAAGTCCCCAGCGGGAGGGCCAATGAGCAGTTCTTC. Its translation is CASSQVPSGRANEQFF. The chain carries TRBV4-3 and TRBJ2-1; 10 positions match TRBD2. The V and J ends lost 1 base and 6 bases, in that order; junction bases with no gene match: 6. CDR1 LGHNA and CDR2 YSLEER come from the germline V gene. CDR3 length: 16 amino acids.

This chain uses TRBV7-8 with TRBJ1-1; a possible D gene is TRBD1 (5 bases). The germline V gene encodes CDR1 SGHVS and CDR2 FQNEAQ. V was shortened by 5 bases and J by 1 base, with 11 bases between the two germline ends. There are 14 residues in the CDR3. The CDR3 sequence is CASSLRQKNTEAFF. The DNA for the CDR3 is TGTGCCAGCAGCCTGAGACAGAAGAACACTGAAGCTTTCTTT.

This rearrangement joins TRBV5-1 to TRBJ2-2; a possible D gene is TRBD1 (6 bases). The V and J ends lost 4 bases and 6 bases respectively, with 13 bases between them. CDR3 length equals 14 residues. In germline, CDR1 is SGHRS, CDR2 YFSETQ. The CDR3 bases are TGCGCCAGCAGCCCACAGGGTGGGTCCGGGGAGCTGTTTTTT. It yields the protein CASSPQGGSGELFF.

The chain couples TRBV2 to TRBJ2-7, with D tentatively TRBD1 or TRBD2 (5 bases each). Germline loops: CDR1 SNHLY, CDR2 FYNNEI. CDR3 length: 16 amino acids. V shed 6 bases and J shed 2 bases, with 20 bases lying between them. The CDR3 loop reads CASRPILGTGPYEQYF. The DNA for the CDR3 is TGTGCCAGCAGGCCCATCCTGGGGACGGGGCCCTACGAGCAGTACTTC.

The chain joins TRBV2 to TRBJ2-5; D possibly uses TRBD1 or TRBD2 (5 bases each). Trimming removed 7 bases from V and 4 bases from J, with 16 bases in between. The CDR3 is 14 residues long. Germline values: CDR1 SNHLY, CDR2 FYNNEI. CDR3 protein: CASNLGLRGETQYF. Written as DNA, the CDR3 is TGTGCCAGCAATCTGGGGCTCCGGGGAGAGACCCAGTACTTC.

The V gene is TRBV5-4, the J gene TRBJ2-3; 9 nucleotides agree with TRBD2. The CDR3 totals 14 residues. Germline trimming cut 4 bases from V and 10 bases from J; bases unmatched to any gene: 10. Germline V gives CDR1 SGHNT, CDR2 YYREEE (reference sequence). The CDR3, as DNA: TGTGCCAGCAGCCCGAGACTAGCGGAAGAACCGCAGTATTTT. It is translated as CASSPRLAEEPQYF.

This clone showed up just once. The CDR3 region has the DNA TGTGCCAGCAGTGAATTGGGGGGGGCTTATGGCTACACCTTC. Protein sequence: CASSELGGAYGYTF. The chain carries TRBV2 and TRBJ1-2; maybe TRBD1 (6 bases). Per germline, CDR1 SNHLY and CDR2 FYNNEI. With 2 bases removed from V and 5 bases from J, the gap between germline ends came to 12 bases. The CDR3 sequence is 14 residues long.

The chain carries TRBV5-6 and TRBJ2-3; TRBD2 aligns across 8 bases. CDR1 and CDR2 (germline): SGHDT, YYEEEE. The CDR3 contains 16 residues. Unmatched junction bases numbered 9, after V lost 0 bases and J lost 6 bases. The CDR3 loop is CASSLEVAGPGDTQYF. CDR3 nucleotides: TGTGCCAGCAGCTTGGAAGTAGCGGGACCGGGGGATACGCAGTATTTT.

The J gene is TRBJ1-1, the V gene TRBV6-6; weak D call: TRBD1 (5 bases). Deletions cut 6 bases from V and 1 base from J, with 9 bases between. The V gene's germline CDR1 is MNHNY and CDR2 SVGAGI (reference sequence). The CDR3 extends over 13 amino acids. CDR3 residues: CASRRGANTEAFF. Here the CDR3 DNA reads TGTGCCAGCAGACGTGGGGCGAACACTGAAGCTTTCTTT.

CDR3 protein: CASSYSMNLRNTEAFF. The CDR3 DNA reads as TGTGCCAGCAGTTACTCGATGAATTTAAGGAACACTGAAGCTTTCTTT. The chain links TRBV6-5 to TRBJ1-1; D gene unclear. CDR1 is MNHEY and CDR2 is SVGAGI in the germline V gene. V was trimmed by 0 bases and J by 1 base, leaving 12 bases between them. CDR3 size: 16 residues.